This T cell receptor (beta chain) was recovered during a study of blood T cell repertoires in COVID-19. Across the study: Italy, Spain and the United States were the sources of the convalescent and acute COVID-19 samples. In each case, the material was cDNA or gDNA derived from T cells, B-cell-depleted T cells, or PBMCs.

The germline V gene encodes CDR1 MNHEY and CDR2 SVGEGT. J was trimmed by 4 bases and V by 5 bases; bases with no gene match: 3. CDR3 length: 13 residues. As originally analysed: Amplification with reference gene primers provided the estimates of nucleated cell counts. Produced via immunoSEQ multiplex PCR; TCRdb's table is partial and in-frame only. V and J calls and clone size are those listed in that table; D and trimming were worked out from the DNA. The table records around 220,000 clones, 86% of them present only once. The chain has TRBV6-2 or TRBV6-3 and TRBJ2-5, with 8 bases identical to TRBD2. Sequencing was done on a sample of peripheral blood. The clonotype originates from a woman aged 50 to 65 with acute or convalescent COVID-19. The CDR3 coding sequence is TGTGCCAGCAGTCCCGGGACTAGAGAGACCCAGTACTTC. Protein sequence: CASSPGTRETQYF.